The 14 T cell receptor beta chains reported below all come from one sample, sequenced in a study of OX40 agonist ivuxolimab in advanced cancers. The data were produced by immunoSEQ multiplex PCR, yet TCRdb's version contains in-frame clones alone and is incomplete. The data show roughly 70,000 clones, about 82% seen once. This material consisted of CD4+ or CD8+ T cells sorted from blood, taken in a trial of the OX40 agonist ivuxolimab. These receptor sequences come from an adult with an advanced solid tumor such as melanoma, head and neck, liver or kidney cancer.

This chain joins TRBV6-6 and TRBJ1-1, with a possible D match to TRBD1 (6 bases). V was shortened by 0 bases and J by 0 bases, with 8 bases between the two germline ends. Per germline, CDR1 MNHNY and CDR2 SVGAGI (reference sequence). This CDR3 contains 15 residues. Here the CDR3 reads CASSYSTGVNTEAFF. The CDR3 DNA follows: TGTGCCAGCAGTTACTCGACAGGAGTGAACACTGAAGCTTTCTTT.

The CDR3 spells CASSATPSLDTQYF. CDR3 bases: TGTGCCAGCAGTGCTACGCCCTCCTTAGATACGCAGTATTTT. V and J are TRBV2 and TRBJ2-3; the D is unclear. CDR1 and CDR2 from the germline V gene are SNHLY and FYNNEI. CDR3 size: 14 residues. V dropped 4 bases and J dropped 5 bases, with 13 bases sitting between them. Variable domain in full (rest from reference TRBV2 and TRBJ2-3): EPEVTQTPSHQVTQMGQEVILRCVPISNHLYFYWYRQILGQKVEFLVSFYNNEISEKSEIFDDQFSVERPDGSNFTLKIRSTKLEDSAMYFCASSATPSLDTQYFGPGTRLTVL.

V usage is TRBV4-2 and J usage is TRBJ2-1; 12 nucleotides match TRBD2. Trimming removed 6 bases from V and 9 bases from J; junction bases left unmatched: 9. Germline CDR1 LGHNA, CDR2 YNFKEQ. The CDR3 covers 15 residues. The CDR3 region has the DNA TGTGCCAGCAGGCAATCTAGCGGGGGGGCCCTTGAGCAGTTCTTC. Amino acids: CASRQSSGGALEQFF.

The chain carries TRBV6-6 and TRBJ1-1; 8 bases align to TRBD1. V lost 6 bases and J lost 5; bases outside the gene matches: 11. The CDR3 is 15 residues long. Per the germline V gene, CDR1 is MNHNY and CDR2 is SVGAGI (reference sequence). The CDR3 here is CASRRPQGARTEAFF. The DNA of the CDR3 is TGTGCCAGCAGAAGACCGCAGGGGGCCCGTACTGAAGCTTTCTTT.

The V call is TRBV18, the J call TRBJ1-4; D gene uncertain. V was shortened by 3 bases and J by 3 bases, with 14 bases between the two germline ends. Germline V CDR1 and CDR2: KGHSH, LQKENI. The CDR3 consists of 16 residues. CDR3 DNA: TGTGCCAGCTCACCGTCTGGGAAAGGGCCTAATGAAAAACTGTTTTTT. It is translated as CASSPSGKGPNEKLFF.

This clone has only a few counts. In nucleotides, the CDR3 is TGTGCCAGCAGTTTGAGGGCCTCCTATGGCTACACCTTC. This encodes CASSLRASYGYTF. This chain links TRBV28 with TRBJ1-2; no clear D gene. This CDR3 has 13 amino acids. CDR1 and CDR2 (germline): MDHEN, SYDVKM. With 3 bases removed from V and 4 bases from J, the gap between germline ends came to 9 bases.

The chain combines TRBV18 with TRBJ2-3; TRBD2 matches at 7 bases. Losses at the gene ends were 0 bases for V and 0 bases for J; bases not matched to a gene: 0. Germline CDR1 is KGHSH and CDR2 is LQKENI. This CDR3 spans 15 amino acids. The CDR3 coding sequence is TGTGCCAGCTCACCACCAGCGGGGAGCACAGATACGCAGTATTTT. Residues: CASSPPAGSTDTQYF.

The rearrangement joins TRBV10-2 to TRBJ1-5; D is unresolved. The V gene's germline CDR1 is WSHSY and CDR2 SAAADI. This CDR3 is 14 amino acids long. V dropped 4 bases and J dropped 0 bases, with 7 bases sitting between them. CDR3 nucleotide sequence: TGCGCCAGCAGTGCCATCTATAGCAATCAGCCCCAGCATTTT. Translation gives CASSAIYSNQPQHF.

The CDR3 reads CASSRDTRETQYF. The CDR3 region has the DNA TGTGCCAGCAGCCGGGACACCAGAGAGACCCAGTACTTC. The V and J genes are TRBV7-2 and TRBJ2-5; D is perhaps TRBD1 (6 bases). The CDR3 extends over 13 amino acids. V was pared by 5 bases and J by 4 bases, with 11 bases between. The germline gives CDR1 SGHTA, CDR2 FQGNSA.

The chain recombines TRBV4-2 with TRBJ1-5, with a weak D call TRBD1 (5 bases). Trimming pared 0 bases from V and 3 bases from J, leaving 12 bases between. The CDR3 loop spans 16 amino acids. CDR1 is LGHNA, CDR2 YNFKEQ, per germline. The DNA for the CDR3 is TGTGCCAGCAGCCAAGAGACTAGCAGGGTCAATCAGCCCCAGCATTTT. The encoded protein is CASSQETSRVNQPQHF.

The chain couples TRBV4-2 to TRBJ2-7, with TRBD2 matching 7 bases. The CDR3 length is 14 residues. Germline-derived CDR1 and CDR2 are LGHNA and YNFKEQ. Trimming cost V 4 bases and J 4 bases; bases outside gene matches: 7. The CDR3, as DNA: TGTGCCAGCAGCCCCTCCGGGACTAATTACGAGCAGTACTTC. As protein: CASSPSGTNYEQYF.

The chain is built from TRBV5-1 and TRBJ2-3, with 16 positions matching TRBD2. The CDR3 length is 18 residues. CDR1 and CDR2 from the germline V gene are SGHRS and YFSETQ. V lost 4 bases to trimming and J lost 2 bases; unmatched junction nucleotides: 7. The CDR3 loop reads CASSTGLAGGPSTDTQYF. DNA for the CDR3: TGCGCCAGCAGCACGGGACTAGCGGGGGGGCCCTCCACAGATACGCAGTATTTT.

This chain uses TRBV7-6 with TRBJ2-5; D is possibly TRBD1 (5 bases). The V gene lost 2 bases and the J gene lost 1 base, with 14 bases spanning the gap. Germline V gene sequence: CDR1 SGHVS, CDR2 FNYEAQ. The CDR3 has 16 residues. DNA of the CDR3: TGTGCCAGCAGCTTACTTGCGGCAGGGTCCCAAGAGACCCAGTACTTC. Translating gives CASSLLAAGSQETQYF.

The rearrangement uses TRBV19 and TRBJ1-1; D is uncertain. The CDR3 contains 15 residues. The germline V gene encodes CDR1 LNHDA and CDR2 SQIVND (reference sequence). V was pared by 4 bases and J by 0 bases, with 12 bases between. The CDR3 region has the DNA TGTGCCAGTAGTAGAGAGACGGGAATGAACACTGAAGCTTTCTTT. It codes for CASSRETGMNTEAFF.